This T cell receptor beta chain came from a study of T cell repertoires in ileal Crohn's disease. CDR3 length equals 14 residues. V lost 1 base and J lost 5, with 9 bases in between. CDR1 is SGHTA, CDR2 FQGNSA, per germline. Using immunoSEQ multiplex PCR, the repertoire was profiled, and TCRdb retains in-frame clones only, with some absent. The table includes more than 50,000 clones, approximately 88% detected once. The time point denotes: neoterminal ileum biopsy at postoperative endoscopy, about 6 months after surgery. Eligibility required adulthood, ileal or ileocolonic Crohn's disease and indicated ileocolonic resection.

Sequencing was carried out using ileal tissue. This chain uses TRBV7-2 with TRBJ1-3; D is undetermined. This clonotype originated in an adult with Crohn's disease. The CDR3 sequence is CASSLVSPRNTIYF. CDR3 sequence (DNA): TGTGCCAGCAGCTTAGTGTCACCTAGAAACACCATATATTTT.